This T cell receptor (beta chain) was identified in a study of CD8 T cells in ankylosing spondylitis. Notes on the study in general: It was reported that disease-linked clones were significantly enriched in matched ankylosing spondylitis synovial fluid. Characteristic of ankylosing spondylitis blood, it appeared, was a TCR beta motif comprising roughly eight highly homologous variants.

The CDR3 length is 15 residues. J gave up 5 bases and V 1 base, and 4 bases lay outside the gene matches. CDR1 is SGHRS and CDR2 is YFSETQ in the germline V gene. Each CDR3 protein gets one entry after TCRdb re-called the 5' RACE reads with MiXCR. The sample records 650,000 to 800,000 distinct CDR3 sequences, 15% to 20% being singletons. The sample holds many counts of this clonotype. Its antigen is not identified. Sequencing used blood, either unsorted or a sorted T cell fraction (not recorded which). V and J are TRBV5-1 and TRBJ1-2; TRBD1 matches 11 bases. This clonotype was sampled from a male donor with ankylosing spondylitis. CDR3 protein: CASSLSGTGGYGYTF. CDR3 DNA: TGCGCCAGCAGCTTGTCCGGGACAGGGGGTTATGGCTACACCTTC.